The 30 T cell receptor beta chains presented below share a single source sample, sequenced in a study of T cell responses to AZD1222 COVID-19 vaccine. The repertoire was sequenced with immunoSEQ multiplex PCR; TCRdb's copy has only in-frame clones and lacks some. The sample contains approximately 93,000 clones, about nine tenths of which appear only once. The sample in question was peripheral blood, obtained 28 days after the second AZD1222 dose. The receptors come from an adult who received the AZD1222 COVID-19 vaccine.

The rearrangement joins TRBV30 to TRBJ2-5, with 9 bases that match TRBD2. This CDR3 comprises 17 residues. J was trimmed by 0 bases and V by 0 bases; bases with no gene match: 8. Per germline, CDR1 GTSNPN and CDR2 SVGIG (reference sequence). CDR3: CAWSVWGIAGDQETQYF. CDR3 coding DNA: TGTGCCTGGAGTGTATGGGGCATAGCGGGGGACCAAGAGACCCAGTACTTC.

V usage is TRBV4-1 and J usage is TRBJ2-2; D ambiguous. The CDR3 covers 15 residues. Germline V gene data show CDR1 as MGHRA and CDR2 as YSYEKL. With 5 bases removed from V and 0 bases from J, the gap between germline ends came to 10 bases. The CDR3 sequence: CASSNGVPNTGELFF. CDR3 DNA: TGCGCCAGCAGCAACGGTGTTCCGAACACCGGGGAGCTGTTTTTT.

This chain uses TRBV4-1 with TRBJ2-1; D unclear. The CDR3 runs 15 residues. Per the germline V gene, CDR1 is MGHRA and CDR2 is YSYEKL. Trimming left V 1 base short and J 0 bases short, with 7 bases between. The CDR3 DNA reads as TGCGCCAGCAGCCAAGGTCCCGGCTCCTACAATGAGCAGTTCTTC. Its protein is CASSQGPGSYNEQFF.

The V and J genes are TRBV28 and TRBJ2-5; 10 nucleotides line up with TRBD2. The CDR3 spans 15 residues. J lost 2 bases, V lost 6 bases, and 6 bases had no gene match. Germline CDR1 and CDR2: MDHEN and SYDVKM. In nucleotides, the CDR3 is TGTGCCAGCAGCCCTAGCGGGGGAGTACAAGAGACCCAGTACTTC. It is translated as CASSPSGGVQETQYF.

The chain has TRBV24-1 and TRBJ2-5; a weak D match, TRBD1 (6 bases). Per germline, CDR1 KGHDR and CDR2 SFDVKD. This CDR3 has 17 amino acids. Trimming took 5 bases from V and 2 from J, leaving 20 bases between them. CDR3 DNA: TGTGCCACCAGTGCCGCCGGGTGGGGGCCCCGACAAGAGACCCAGTACTTC. Translation gives CATSAAGWGPRQETQYF.

The genes are TRBV12-5 and TRBJ1-5; the match to TRBD1 covers 8 bases. CDR3 length: 18 amino acids. V dropped 6 bases and J dropped 0; count of bases not matched to a gene: 13. CDR1 and CDR2 from the germline V gene are LGHNT and FRNRAP. Here the CDR3 DNA reads TGTGCTAGTGGGGAAAATCGGGACAGGTACCATAGCAATCAGCCCCAGCATTTT. Translated: CASGENRDRYHSNQPQHF.

The gene calls are TRBV6-5 and TRBJ2-2; TRBD2 might be the D (6 bases). The CDR3 loop spans 15 amino acids. V gave up 3 bases and J gave up 6 bases, with 14 bases separating them. CDR1 and CDR2 (germline): MNHEY, SVGAGI. CDR3 coding DNA: TGTGCCAGCAGTTATTTGGCTAGCGTAGCCGGGGAGCTGTTTTTT. Translated: CASSYLASVAGELFF.

The V and J genes are TRBV30 and TRBJ1-5; D remains unclear. Per the germline V gene, CDR1 is GTSNPN and CDR2 is SVGIG (reference sequence). The CDR3 is made up of 13 amino acids. Trimming stripped 2 bases from V and 2 bases from J, with 7 bases between. CDR3: CAWSLRGNQPQHF. CDR3 bases: TGTGCCTGGAGTCTTAGGGGCAATCAGCCCCAGCATTTT.

This clone was seen just once. This chain uses TRBV19 with TRBJ2-7, with D possibly matching TRBD1 (5 bases). This CDR3 spans 14 amino acids. V lost 5 bases to trimming and J lost 0 bases, with 11 bases between them. Germline lookup yields CDR1 LNHDA and CDR2 SQIVND (reference sequence). CDR3 in DNA: TGTGCCAGTAGTGCCGCTCAGGGCTCCTACGAGCAGTACTTC. This translates into CASSAAQGSYEQYF.

The genes are TRBV11-3 and TRBJ2-2, with a tentative D call TRBD1 (6 bases). The germline V gene encodes CDR1 SGHNT and CDR2 YENEEA. The ends were cut back, 1 base at V and 4 bases at J, with 7 bases in the middle. CDR3 length: 14 residues. CDR3 sequence reads: CASSLGGPTGELFF. Written as DNA, the CDR3 is TGTGCCAGCAGCTTAGGGGGGCCCACCGGGGAGCTGTTTTTT.

This clone came up a few times. This chain links TRBV10-1 with TRBJ1-1; 8 bases are shared with TRBD1. The germline V gene has CDR1 WNHNN and CDR2 SYGVQD (reference sequence). This CDR3 contains 12 residues. The J segment lost 8 bases and the V segment lost 6 bases, leaving 5 bases of the junction unmatched. The CDR3 coding sequence is TGCGCCAGCAGCCGACGGACAGGGGAAGCTTTCTTT. Translation: CASSRRTGEAFF.

J is TRBJ2-7 and V is TRBV25-1, with a weak D call TRBD1 (5 bases). The CDR3 runs to 14 residues. Germline CDR1 MGHDK, CDR2 SYGVNS. V gave up 4 bases and J gave up 3 bases, with 13 bases separating them. Here the CDR3 reads CASSVDRDRYEQYV. CDR3 DNA sequence: TGTGCCAGCAGTGTAGACAGAGACCGCTACGAGCAGTACGTC.

J is TRBJ2-2 and V is TRBV27; D is uncertain. V dropped 2 bases and J dropped 2 bases, with 6 bases sitting between them. Germline lookup yields CDR1 MNHEY and CDR2 SMNVEV (reference sequence). The CDR3 is made up of 14 amino acids. The CDR3 DNA is TGTGCCAGCAGTTTACAGATTAACACCGGGGAGCTGTTTTTT. Protein product: CASSLQINTGELFF.

The chain is built from TRBV29-1 and TRBJ2-2; D is unresolved. V was trimmed by 2 bases and J by 1 base, leaving 8 bases between them. CDR3 length: 14 amino acids. Germline V gives CDR1 SQVTM, CDR2 ANQGSEA. In DNA, the CDR3 is TGCAGCGTTGAATTCCCACGGAACACCGGGGAGCTGTTTTTT. This gives the protein CSVEFPRNTGELFF.

The chain couples TRBV4-1 to TRBJ1-5; D remains unclear. The CDR3 extends over 14 amino acids. Germline CDR1 MGHRA, CDR2 YSYEKL. Trimming stripped 1 base from V and 7 bases from J, with 11 bases between. This chain's CDR3 is CASSQGRARQPQHF. The CDR3 DNA is TGCGCCAGCAGCCAAGGGAGGGCCCGGCAGCCCCAGCATTTT.

The rearrangement uses TRBV4-3 and TRBJ1-2, with a tentative D call TRBD1 (5 bases). The V end was cut by 3 bases, the J end by 0 bases, with 14 bases between. There are 16 residues in the CDR3. Germline assignment: CDR1 LGHNA and CDR2 YSLEER. The CDR3 protein is CASSQKGDSANYGYTF. CDR3 bases: TGCGCCAGCAGCCAGAAGGGCGACAGCGCTAACTATGGCTACACCTTC.

The chain combines TRBV27 with TRBJ1-6; D gene unclear. Germline-derived CDR1 and CDR2 are MNHEY and SMNVEV (reference sequence). The CDR3 spans 14 residues. Between the trimmed V and J ends, which lost 11 bases and 9 bases, there was a span of 20 bases. CDR3 amino acids: CACNRWGESSPLHF. The CDR3 DNA follows: TGTGCCTGTAATAGGTGGGGAGAGAGTTCACCCCTCCACTTT.

This clone was detected only once. V is TRBV7-9 and J is TRBJ2-7, with TRBD1 identical over 9 bases. Per the germline V gene, CDR1 is SEHNR and CDR2 is FQNEAQ (reference sequence). This CDR3 contains 13 residues. The trim removed 2 bases at V and 7 bases at J, leaving 3 bases unmatched. The CDR3 sequence is CASSLIQGAEQYV. DNA of the CDR3: TGTGCCAGCAGCTTAATACAGGGGGCAGAGCAGTACGTC.

This sequence joins TRBV9 and TRBJ2-2, with D hard to call. CDR1 is SGDLS, CDR2 YYNGEE, per germline. Trimming removed 3 bases at V and 0 bases at J, with 15 bases between. The CDR3 loop spans 17 amino acids. This CDR3 reads CASSDSPRFANTGELFF. Written as DNA, the CDR3 is TGTGCCAGCAGCGACTCGCCCAGGTTCGCGAACACCGGGGAGCTGTTTTTT.

The genes are TRBV5-4 and TRBJ2-7, with D uncertain. The germline gives CDR1 SGHNT, CDR2 YYREEE (reference sequence). V was clipped by 4 bases and J by 2 bases, with 4 bases between them. This CDR3 has 11 amino acids. The CDR3 region has the DNA TGTGCCAGCAGCAATACCTACGAGCAGTACTTC. This encodes CASSNTYEQYF.

This clone was seen more than once but under ten times. The rearrangement links TRBV7-2 to TRBJ1-5; D is possibly TRBD1 (6 bases). Germline V gives CDR1 SGHTA, CDR2 FQGNSA. The CDR3 is 15 residues long. The V end was cut by 0 bases, the J end by 3 bases, with 9 bases between. The CDR3 region has the DNA TGTGCCAGCAGCTTAGCGGGACAACTCAATCAGCCCCAGCATTTT. As protein: CASSLAGQLNQPQHF.

The gene calls are TRBV4-2 and TRBJ2-5; 13 positions agree with TRBD2. Germline CDR1 reads LGHNA; CDR2 reads YNFKEQ. Trimming cost V 2 bases and J 4 bases; bases outside gene matches: 1. CDR3 length equals 15 residues. In DNA form, the CDR3 reads TGTGCCAGCAGCCAAACTAGCGGGGGGGCAGAGACCCAGTACTTC. It yields the protein CASSQTSGGAETQYF.

V gene TRBV7-8 combines with J gene TRBJ1-4, with D maybe TRBD1 (6 bases). The V end lost 2 bases, the J end lost 3 bases, and 10 bases lay between the germline ends. The CDR3 is 15 residues long. In germline, CDR1 is SGHVS, CDR2 FQNEAQ. CDR3 nucleotides: TGTGCCAGCAGCTTATTCGGGGGCCCTAATGAAAAACTGTTTTTT. Translating gives CASSLFGGPNEKLFF.

J is TRBJ1-1 and V is TRBV10-3; 7 positions match TRBD1. Germline-derived CDR1 and CDR2 are ENHRY and SYGVKD. CDR3 length: 13 amino acids. The J segment lost 0 bases and the V segment lost 11 bases, leaving 6 bases of the junction unmatched. CDR3 sequence reads: CAHTGQLNTEAFF. For the CDR3, the DNA is TGTGCCCATACGGGACAGCTGAACACTGAAGCTTTCTTT.

This chain uses TRBV10-3 with TRBJ1-3; D might be TRBD1 (5 bases). Germline lookup yields CDR1 ENHRY and CDR2 SYGVKD. This CDR3 is 14 amino acids long. With 7 bases removed from V and 3 bases from J, the gap between germline ends came to 13 bases. The CDR3 region is CAIKGAGDGNTIYF. CDR3 sequence (DNA): TGTGCCATCAAAGGAGCGGGGGATGGAAACACCATATATTTT.

The V call is TRBV15, the J call TRBJ2-7, with TRBD2 as a possible D gene (6 bases). The V end lost 4 bases, the J end lost 3 bases, and 13 bases lay between the germline ends. The germline V gene encodes CDR1 LNHNV and CDR2 YYDKDF (reference sequence). This CDR3 region has 14 residues. CDR3 amino acids: CATSTSPRDYEQYV. In DNA form, the CDR3 reads TGTGCCACCAGCACAAGCCCGCGGGACTACGAGCAGTACGTC.

V gene TRBV30 combines with J gene TRBJ2-1, with D possibly being TRBD1 (5 bases). V lost 8 bases and J 2 bases, leaving 16 bases between the germline ends. Germline loops: CDR1 GTSNPN, CDR2 SVGIG (reference sequence). This CDR3 is 14 amino acids long. The CDR3 DNA follows: TGTGCCCCTGGACATGAGTTTCCCTACAATGAGCAGTTCTTC. This gives the protein CAPGHEFPYNEQFF. The whole variable domain, remainder taken from reference TRBV30 and TRBJ2-1, is SQTIHQWPATLVQPVGSPLSLECTVEGTSNPNLYWYRQAAGRGLQLLFYSVGIGQISSEVPQNLSASRPQDRQFILSSKKLLLSDSGFYLCAPGHEFPYNEQFFGPGTRLTVL.

V gene TRBV27 combines with J gene TRBJ1-5; possibly TRBD1 for D (6 bases). CDR3 size: 15 residues. Germline CDR1 and CDR2: MNHEY and SMNVEV (reference sequence). Trimming left V 5 bases short and J 7 bases short, with 18 bases between. This CDR3 is CASSAFGGHGQPQHF. DNA for the CDR3: TGTGCCAGCAGTGCCTTTGGGGGGCACGGGCAGCCCCAGCATTTT.

V and J are TRBV6-4 and TRBJ2-3, with D hard to call. The CDR3 covers 14 residues. V was trimmed by 3 bases and J by 3 bases, leaving 10 bases between them. The germline gives CDR1 MRHNA, CDR2 SNTAGT. This CDR3 is CASSEAANTDTQYF. Written as DNA, the CDR3 is TGTGCCAGCAGTGAAGCAGCCAATACAGATACGCAGTATTTT.

The chain is built from TRBV30 and TRBJ1-2; the match to TRBD1 covers 7 bases. This CDR3 is 13 amino acids long. Unmatched junction bases numbered 6, after V lost 2 bases and J lost 6 bases. The germline V gene encodes CDR1 GTSNPN and CDR2 SVGIG (reference sequence). The CDR3 region has the DNA TGTGCCTGGAGTCTCGACAGGGATCATGGCTACACCTTC. Translating it yields CAWSLDRDHGYTF.